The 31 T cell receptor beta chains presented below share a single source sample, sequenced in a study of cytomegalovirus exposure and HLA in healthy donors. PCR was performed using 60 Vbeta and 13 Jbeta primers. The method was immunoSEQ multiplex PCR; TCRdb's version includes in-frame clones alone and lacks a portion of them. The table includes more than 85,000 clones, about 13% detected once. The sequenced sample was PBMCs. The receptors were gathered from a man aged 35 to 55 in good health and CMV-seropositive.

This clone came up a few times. The DNA of the CDR3 is TGTGCCTGGAGTTCGACAGGGCGGTGGTGGGAGACCCAGTACTTC. Protein sequence: CAWSSTGRWWETQYF. The rearrangement uses TRBV30 and TRBJ2-5; the match to TRBD1 covers 7 bases. CDR3 length: 15 residues. The germline V gene encodes CDR1 GTSNPN and CDR2 SVGIG (reference sequence). The trim removed 2 bases at V and 5 bases at J, leaving 11 bases unmatched. Full variable domain (rest looked up from reference TRBV30 and TRBJ2-5): SQTIHQWPATLVQPVGSPLSLECTVEGTSNPNLYWYRQAAGRGLQLLFYSVGIGQISSEVPQNLSASRPQDRQFILSSKKLLLSDSGFYLCAWSSTGRWWETQYFGPGTRLLVL.

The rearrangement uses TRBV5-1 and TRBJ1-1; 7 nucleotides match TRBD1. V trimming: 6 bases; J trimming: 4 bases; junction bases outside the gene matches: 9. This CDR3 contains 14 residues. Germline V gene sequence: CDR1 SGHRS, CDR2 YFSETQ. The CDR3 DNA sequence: TGCGCCAGCACGCAGGGGGTTCCGAGCACTGAAGCTTTCTTT. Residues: CASTQGVPSTEAFF.

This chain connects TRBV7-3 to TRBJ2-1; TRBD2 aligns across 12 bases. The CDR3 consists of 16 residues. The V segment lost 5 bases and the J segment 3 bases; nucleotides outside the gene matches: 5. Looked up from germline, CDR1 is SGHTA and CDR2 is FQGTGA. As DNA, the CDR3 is TGTGCCAGCAGCGAGACTAGCGGGAGTTTCTACAATGAGCAGTTCTTC. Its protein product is CASSETSGSFYNEQFF. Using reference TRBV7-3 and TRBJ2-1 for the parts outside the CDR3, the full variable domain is GAGVSQTPSNKVTEKGKYVELRCDPISGHTALYWYRQSLGQGPEFLIYFQGTGAADDSGLPNDRFFAVRPEGSVSTLKIQRTERGDSAVYLCASSETSGSFYNEQFFGPGTRLTVL.

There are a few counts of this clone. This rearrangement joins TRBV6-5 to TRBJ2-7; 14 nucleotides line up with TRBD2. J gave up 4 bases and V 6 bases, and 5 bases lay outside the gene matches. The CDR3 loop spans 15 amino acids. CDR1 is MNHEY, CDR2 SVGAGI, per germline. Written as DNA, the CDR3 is TGTGCCAGCAGAGGGACTAGCGGGAGTAAATACGAGCAGTACTTC. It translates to CASRGTSGSKYEQYF.

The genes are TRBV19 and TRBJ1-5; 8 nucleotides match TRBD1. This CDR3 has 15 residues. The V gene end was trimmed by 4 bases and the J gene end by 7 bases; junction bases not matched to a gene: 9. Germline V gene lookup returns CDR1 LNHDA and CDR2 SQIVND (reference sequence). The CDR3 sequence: CASSTFDRGYQPQHF. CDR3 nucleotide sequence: TGTGCCAGTAGTACCTTTGACAGGGGATACCAGCCCCAGCATTTT.

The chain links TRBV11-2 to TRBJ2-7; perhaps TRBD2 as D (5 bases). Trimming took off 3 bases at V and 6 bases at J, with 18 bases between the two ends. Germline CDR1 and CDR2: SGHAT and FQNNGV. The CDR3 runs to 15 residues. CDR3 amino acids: CASSFPGKGGREQYF. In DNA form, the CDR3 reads TGTGCCAGCAGCTTTCCCGGGAAAGGTGGCCGCGAGCAGTACTTC.

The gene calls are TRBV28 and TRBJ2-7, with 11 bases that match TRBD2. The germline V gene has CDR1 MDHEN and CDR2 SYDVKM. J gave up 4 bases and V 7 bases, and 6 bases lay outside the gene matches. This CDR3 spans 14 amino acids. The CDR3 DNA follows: TGTGCCAGCACCCTAGCGGGAGGCCCGTACGAGCAGTACTTC. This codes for CASTLAGGPYEQYF.

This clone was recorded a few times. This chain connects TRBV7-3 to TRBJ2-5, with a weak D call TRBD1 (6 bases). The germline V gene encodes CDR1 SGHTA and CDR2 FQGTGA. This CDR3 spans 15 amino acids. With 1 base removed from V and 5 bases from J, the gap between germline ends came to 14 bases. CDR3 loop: CASSLNREKGETQYF. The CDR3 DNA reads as TGTGCCAGCAGCTTAAACAGGGAAAAGGGGGAGACCCAGTACTTC.

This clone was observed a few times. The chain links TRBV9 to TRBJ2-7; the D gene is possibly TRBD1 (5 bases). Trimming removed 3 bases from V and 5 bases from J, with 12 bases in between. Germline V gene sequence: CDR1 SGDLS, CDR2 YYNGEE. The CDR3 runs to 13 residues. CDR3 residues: CASSAQGSHEQYF. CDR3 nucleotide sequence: TGTGCCAGCAGCGCCCAGGGAAGCCACGAGCAGTACTTC.

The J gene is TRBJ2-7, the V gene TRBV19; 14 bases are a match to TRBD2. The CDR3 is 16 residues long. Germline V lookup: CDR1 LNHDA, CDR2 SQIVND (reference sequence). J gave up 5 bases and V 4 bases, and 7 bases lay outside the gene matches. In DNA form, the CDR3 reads TGTGCCAGTAGTACCGGCGGGACTAGCGGGAGACACGAGCAGTACTTC. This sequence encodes CASSTGGTSGRHEQYF.

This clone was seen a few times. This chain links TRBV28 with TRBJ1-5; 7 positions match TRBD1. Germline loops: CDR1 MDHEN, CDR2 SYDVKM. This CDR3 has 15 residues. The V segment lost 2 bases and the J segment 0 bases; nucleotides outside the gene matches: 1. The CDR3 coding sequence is TGTGCCAGCAGTTTACAGGGGGATAGCAATCAGCCCCAGCATTTT. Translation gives CASSLQGDSNQPQHF.

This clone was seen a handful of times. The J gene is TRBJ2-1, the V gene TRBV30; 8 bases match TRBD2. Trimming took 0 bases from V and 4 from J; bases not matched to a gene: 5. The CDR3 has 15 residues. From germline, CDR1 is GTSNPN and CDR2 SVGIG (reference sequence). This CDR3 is CAWSVPGRGYNEQFF. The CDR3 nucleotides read TGTGCCTGGAGTGTACCCGGGAGGGGATACAATGAGCAGTTCTTC.

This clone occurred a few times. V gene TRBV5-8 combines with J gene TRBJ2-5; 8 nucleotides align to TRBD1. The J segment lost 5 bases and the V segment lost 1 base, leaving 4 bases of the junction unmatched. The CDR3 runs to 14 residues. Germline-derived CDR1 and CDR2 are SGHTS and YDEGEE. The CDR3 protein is CASSLSRGRETQYF. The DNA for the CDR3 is TGTGCCAGCAGCTTGTCCAGGGGGCGGGAGACCCAGTACTTC.

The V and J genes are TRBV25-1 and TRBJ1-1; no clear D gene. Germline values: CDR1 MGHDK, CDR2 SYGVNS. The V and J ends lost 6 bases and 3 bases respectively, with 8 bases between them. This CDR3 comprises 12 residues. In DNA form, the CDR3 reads TGTGCCAGCAGGGCCGGGTACACTGAAGCTTTCTTT. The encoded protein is CASRAGYTEAFF.

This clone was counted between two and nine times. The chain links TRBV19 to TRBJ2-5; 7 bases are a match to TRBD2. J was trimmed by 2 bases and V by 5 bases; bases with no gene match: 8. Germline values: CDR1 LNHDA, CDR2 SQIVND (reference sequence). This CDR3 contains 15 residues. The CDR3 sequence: CASSGGGTTQETQYF. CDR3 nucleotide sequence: TGTGCCAGTAGTGGGGGTGGGACTACTCAAGAGACCCAGTACTTC. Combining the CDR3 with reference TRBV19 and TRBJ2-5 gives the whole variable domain DGGITQSPKYLFRKEGQNVTLSCEQNLNHDAMYWYRQDPGQGLRLIYYSQIVNDFQKGDIAEGYSVSREKKESFPLTVTSAQKNPTAFYLCASSGGGTTQETQYFGPGTRLLVL.

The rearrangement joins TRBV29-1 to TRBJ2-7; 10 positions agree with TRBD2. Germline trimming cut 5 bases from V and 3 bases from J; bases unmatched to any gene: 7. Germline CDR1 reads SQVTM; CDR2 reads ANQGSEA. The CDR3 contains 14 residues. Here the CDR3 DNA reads TGCAGCGTTCAACGAAGGACTAGCGGCTACGAGCAGTACTTC. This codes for CSVQRRTSGYEQYF.

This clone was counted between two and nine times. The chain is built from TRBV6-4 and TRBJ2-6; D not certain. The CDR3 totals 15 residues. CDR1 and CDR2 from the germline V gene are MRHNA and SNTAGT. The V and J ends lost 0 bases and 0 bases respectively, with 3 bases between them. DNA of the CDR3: TGTGCCAGCAGTGACTCACACTCTGGGGCCAACGTCCTGACTTTC. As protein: CASSDSHSGANVLTF.

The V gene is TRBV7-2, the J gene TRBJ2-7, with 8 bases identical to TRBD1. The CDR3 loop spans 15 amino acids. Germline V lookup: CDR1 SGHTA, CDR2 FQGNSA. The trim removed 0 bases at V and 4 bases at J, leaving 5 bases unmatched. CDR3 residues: CASSLAGTGPYEQYF. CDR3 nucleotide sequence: TGTGCCAGCAGCTTAGCCGGGACAGGCCCTTACGAGCAGTACTTC.

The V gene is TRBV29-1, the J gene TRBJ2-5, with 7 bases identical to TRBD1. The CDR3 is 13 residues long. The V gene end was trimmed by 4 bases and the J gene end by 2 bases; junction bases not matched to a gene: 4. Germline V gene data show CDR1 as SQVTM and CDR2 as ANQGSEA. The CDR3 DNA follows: TGCAGCGTTGCCGGGACAGATCAAGAGACCCAGTACTTC. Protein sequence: CSVAGTDQETQYF.

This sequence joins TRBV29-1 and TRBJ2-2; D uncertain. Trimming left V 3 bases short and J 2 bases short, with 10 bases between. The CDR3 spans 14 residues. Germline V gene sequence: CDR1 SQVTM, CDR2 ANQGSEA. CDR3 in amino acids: CSVDSGLNTGELFF. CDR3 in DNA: TGCAGCGTTGACTCAGGATTAAACACCGGGGAGCTGTTTTTT.

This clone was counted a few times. CDR3 protein: CASRAVRTRLNEQFF. CDR3 coding DNA: TGTGCCAGCAGAGCAGTCAGGACTCGACTCAATGAGCAGTTCTTC. The chain combines TRBV7-8 with TRBJ2-1; a weak D match, TRBD2 (5 bases). The germline V and J ends were trimmed by 6 bases and 6 bases, with 18 bases remaining between them. The CDR3 is made up of 15 amino acids. Germline assignment: CDR1 SGHVS and CDR2 FQNEAQ.

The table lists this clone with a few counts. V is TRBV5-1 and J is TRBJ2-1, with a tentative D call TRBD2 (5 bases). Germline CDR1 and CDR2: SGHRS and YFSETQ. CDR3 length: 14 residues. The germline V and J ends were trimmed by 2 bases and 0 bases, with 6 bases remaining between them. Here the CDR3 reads CASSLGSSYNEQFF. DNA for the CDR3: TGCGCCAGCAGCTTAGGGAGCTCCTACAATGAGCAGTTCTTC.

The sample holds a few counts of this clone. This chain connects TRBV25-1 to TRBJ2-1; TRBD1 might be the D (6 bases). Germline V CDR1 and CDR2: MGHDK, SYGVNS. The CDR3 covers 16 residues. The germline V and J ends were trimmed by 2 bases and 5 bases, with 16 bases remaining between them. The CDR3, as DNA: TGTGCCAGCAGTGAACCTGGGCAGGGGTTGAACAATGAGCAGTTCTTC. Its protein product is CASSEPGQGLNNEQFF.

This CDR3 is CASSPMGGLNEQFF. Written as DNA, the CDR3 is TGTGCCAGCAGTCCGATGGGGGGGCTGAATGAGCAGTTCTTC. The chain couples TRBV9 to TRBJ2-1; D is possibly TRBD2 (7 bases). Looked up from germline, CDR1 is SGDLS and CDR2 is YYNGEE. The CDR3 sequence is 14 residues long. Trimming stripped 5 bases from V and 7 bases from J, with 16 bases between.

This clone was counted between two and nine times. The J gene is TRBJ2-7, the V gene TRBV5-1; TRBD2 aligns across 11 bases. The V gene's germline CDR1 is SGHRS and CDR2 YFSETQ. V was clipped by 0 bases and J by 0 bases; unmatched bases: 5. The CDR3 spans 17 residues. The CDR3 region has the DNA TGCGCCAGCAGCTTGGCACTAGCGGGGGCGAGCTCCTACGAGCAGTACTTC. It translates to CASSLALAGASSYEQYF.

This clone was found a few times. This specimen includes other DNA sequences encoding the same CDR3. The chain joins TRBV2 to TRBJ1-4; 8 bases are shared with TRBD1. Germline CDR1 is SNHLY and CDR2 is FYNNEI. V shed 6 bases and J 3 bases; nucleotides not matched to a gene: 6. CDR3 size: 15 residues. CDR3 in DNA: TGTGCCAGCAGAAGACAGGGGTCGGCTAATGAAAAACTGTTTTTT. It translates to CASRRQGSANEKLFF.

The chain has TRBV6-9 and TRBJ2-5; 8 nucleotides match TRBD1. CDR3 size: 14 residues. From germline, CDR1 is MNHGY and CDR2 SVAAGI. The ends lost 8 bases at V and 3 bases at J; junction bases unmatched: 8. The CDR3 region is CASYRTGRKETQYF. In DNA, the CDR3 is TGTGCCAGCTATCGGACAGGGAGGAAAGAGACCCAGTACTTC.

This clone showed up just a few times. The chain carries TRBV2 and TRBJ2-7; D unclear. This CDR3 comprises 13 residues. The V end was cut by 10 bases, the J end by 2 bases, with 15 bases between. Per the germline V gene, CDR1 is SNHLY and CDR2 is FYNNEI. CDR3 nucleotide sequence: TGTGCCACCGGAACTGGAGTCCCCTACGAGCAGTACTTC. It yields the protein CATGTGVPYEQYF.

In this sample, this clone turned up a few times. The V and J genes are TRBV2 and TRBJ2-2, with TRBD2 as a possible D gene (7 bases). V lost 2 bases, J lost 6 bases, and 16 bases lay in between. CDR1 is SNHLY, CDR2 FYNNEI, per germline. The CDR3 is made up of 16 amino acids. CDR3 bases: TGTGCCAGCAGTGAATTCTTGGGGGCGGGAGCCGGGGAGCTGTTTTTT. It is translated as CASSEFLGAGAGELFF. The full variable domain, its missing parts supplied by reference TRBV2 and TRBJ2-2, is EPEVTQTPSHQVTQMGQEVILRCVPISNHLYFYWYRQILGQKVEFLVSFYNNEISEKSEIFDDQFSVERPDGSNFTLKIRSTKLEDSAMYFCASSEFLGAGAGELFFGEGSRLTVL.

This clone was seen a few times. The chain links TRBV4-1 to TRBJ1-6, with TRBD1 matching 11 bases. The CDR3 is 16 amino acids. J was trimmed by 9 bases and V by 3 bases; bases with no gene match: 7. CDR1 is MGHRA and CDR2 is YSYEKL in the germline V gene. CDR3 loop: CASSHIGTGGFSPLHF. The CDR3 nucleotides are TGCGCCAGCAGCCACATAGGGACAGGGGGTTTTTCACCCCTCCACTTT.

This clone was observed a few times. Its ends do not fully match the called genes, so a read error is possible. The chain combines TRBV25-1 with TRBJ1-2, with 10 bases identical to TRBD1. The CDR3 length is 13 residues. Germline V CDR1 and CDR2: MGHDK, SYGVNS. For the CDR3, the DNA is TGTGTCAGCAAACTCGGGACAGGGGTTGGCTACACCTTC. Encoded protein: CVSKLGTGVGYTF.